The 6 T cell receptor beta chains below were found in one sample sequenced in a study of blood T cells in healthy people across ages. Sample-barcoded 5' priming and a J-beta primer mix drove a second PCR of 7 to 11 cycles. TCRdb reprocessed the 5' RACE reads via MiXCR and lists one record per CDR3 protein. In the table there are about 720,000 distinct CDR3 sequences, about a fifth of which are singletons. The sequenced sample was blood. These receptors all come from a man aged 65 to 79 in good health.

In this sample, this clonotype turned up a few times. This chain connects TRBV28 to TRBJ1-1; D ambiguous. V was clipped by 4 bases and J by 1 base, with 4 bases between them. The germline CDR1 and CDR2 sequences are MDHEN and SYDVKM. This CDR3 is built from 12 residues. This chain's CDR3 is CASSSWNTEAFF. The DNA for the CDR3 is TGTGCCAGCAGTTCCTGGAACACTGAAGCTTTCTTT.

This clonotype came up many times. V usage is TRBV5-5 and J usage is TRBJ2-3, with unresolved D. Per the germline V gene, CDR1 is SGHKS and CDR2 is YYEKEE (reference sequence). V lost 5 bases and J 3 bases, leaving 13 bases between the germline ends. The CDR3 covers 14 residues. Here the CDR3 DNA reads TGTGCCAGCAGTTTCGGTCCCAAAACAGATACGCAGTATTTT. The encoded protein is CASSFGPKTDTQYF.

The chain is built from TRBV25-1 and TRBJ2-3, with TRBD1 as a possible D gene (6 bases). Germline V gene lookup returns CDR1 MGHDK and CDR2 SYGVNS. The CDR3 consists of 14 residues. Trimming removed 6 bases at V and 1 base at J, with 11 bases between. The CDR3 loop reads CASRRQGRTDTQYF. CDR3 bases: TGTGCCAGCAGACGGCAGGGGCGCACAGATACGCAGTATTTT. The full variable domain, in which reference TRBV25-1 and TRBJ2-3 provide the parts outside the CDR3, is EADIYQTPRYLVIGTGKKITLECSQTMGHDKMYWYQQDPGMELHLIHYSYGVNSTEKGDLSSESTVSRIRTEHFPLTLESARPSHTSQYLCASRRQGRTDTQYFGPGTRLTVL.

This clonotype has only a few counts. The chain carries TRBV7-6 and TRBJ1-5; D is possibly TRBD1 (5 bases). The germline gives CDR1 SGHVS, CDR2 FNYEAQ. The CDR3 extends over 15 amino acids. The V gene lost 1 base and the J gene lost 6 bases, with 13 bases spanning the gap. For the CDR3, the DNA is TGTGCCAGCAGCTTAGAGGCAGGGAGGGGTCAGCCCCAGCATTTT. This sequence encodes CASSLEAGRGQPQHF.

This rearrangement joins TRBV5-1 to TRBJ1-2; D uncertain. Germline CDR1 SGHRS, CDR2 YFSETQ. CDR3 length: 11 amino acids. V was clipped by 4 bases and J by 7 bases, with 8 bases between them. The DNA for the CDR3 is TGCGCCAGCAGCATCGCGGGTGGCTACACCTTC. Its translation: CASSIAGGYTF.

V gene TRBV29-1 combines with J gene TRBJ1-1; D remains ambiguous. This CDR3 is 10 amino acids long. V lost 6 bases to trimming and J lost 2 bases, with 4 bases between them. Per germline, CDR1 SQVTM and CDR2 ANQGSEA. This CDR3 reads CSVSNTEAFF. As DNA, the CDR3 is TGCAGCGTGTCAAACACTGAAGCTTTCTTT.